This T cell receptor beta chain was observed in a study of shared clonotypes between healthy human individuals. Whole-study results and caveats: Naive subsets usually exceeded memory subsets in estimated richness. The authors expected sequencing depth to affect clonotype sharing among donors. Some naive CD4 clonotypes, 5% to 5.5%, turned up in common across a handful of donors.

The deep-level immunoSEQ assay was used. TCRdb's table, derived via immunoSEQ multiplex PCR, lists solely in-frame clones and lacks some. This sample carries about 660,000 clones, approximately 79% of them seen once, and the ten largest clones take 1.5% to 2%. The germline V and J ends were trimmed by 0 bases and 4 bases, with 15 bases remaining between them. This CDR3 spans 16 amino acids. CDR1 LNHDA and CDR2 SQIVND come from the germline V gene (reference sequence). About this clone itself: As yet, its antigen is unknown.

The chain employs TRBV19 and TRBJ1-1; the D gene is possibly TRBD1 (6 bases). This TCR came from a woman in her twenties or thirties in good health. Sequencing was done on a sample of memory CD4+ T cells sorted from blood. The subset: CD45RA-negative fraction. CDR3 DNA: TGTGCCAGTAGTATAGACCCTTCCGGACAGTCCACTGAAGCTTTCTTT. It specifies CASSIDPSGQSTEAFF.